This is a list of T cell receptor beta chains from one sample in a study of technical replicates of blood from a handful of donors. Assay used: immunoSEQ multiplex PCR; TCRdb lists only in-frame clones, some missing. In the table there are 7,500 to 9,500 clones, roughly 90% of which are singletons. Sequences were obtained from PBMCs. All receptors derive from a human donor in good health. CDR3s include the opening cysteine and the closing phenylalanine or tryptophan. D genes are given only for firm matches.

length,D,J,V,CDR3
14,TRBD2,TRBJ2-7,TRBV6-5,CASSPSGRIYEQYF
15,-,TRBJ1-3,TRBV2,CASRAGQFSGNTIYF
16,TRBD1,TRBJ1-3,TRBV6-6,CASSPPGQGAGNTIYF
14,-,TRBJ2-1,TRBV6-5,CASKYQGIHNEQFF
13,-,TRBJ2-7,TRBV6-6,CASSYQASREQYF
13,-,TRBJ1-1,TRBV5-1,CASSGQGDREAFF
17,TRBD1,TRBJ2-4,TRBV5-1,CASSPRDRGYDRGIQYF
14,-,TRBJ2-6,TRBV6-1,CASSELAGANVLTF
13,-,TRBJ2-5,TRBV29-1,CSGEAGRGKTQYF
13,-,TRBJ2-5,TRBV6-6,CASSSGLEETQYF
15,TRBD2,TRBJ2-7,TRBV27,CASSLRREGWYEQYF
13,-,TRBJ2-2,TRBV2,CASSEQGTGELFF
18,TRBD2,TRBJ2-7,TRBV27,CASSPAGPGLAGPYEQYF
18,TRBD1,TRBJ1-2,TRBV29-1,CSVEAGQGPGWANYGYTF
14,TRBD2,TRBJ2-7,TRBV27,CASRAGGRAGEQYF
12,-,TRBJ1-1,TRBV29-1,CSVEGSSLEAFF
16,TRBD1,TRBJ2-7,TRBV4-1,CASSHPGGQGTDEQYF